One sample yielded the 11 T cell receptor beta chains listed below, sequenced in a study of neoadjuvant anti-PD-1 for oral cavity cancer. The method was immunoSEQ multiplex PCR; TCRdb's version includes in-frame clones alone and lacks a portion of them. The sample has over 9,500 clones, more than 55% seen once. This material consisted of tumor tissue, taken before nivolumab (anti-PD-1) treatment. All receptors come from a person aged 35 to 85 with oral cavity squamous cell carcinoma.

This sequence joins TRBV28 and TRBJ2-5; D is undetermined. Trimming pared 2 bases from V and 4 bases from J, leaving 11 bases between. This CDR3 contains 14 residues. Germline lookup yields CDR1 MDHEN and CDR2 SYDVKM. The CDR3 nucleotides are TGTGCCAGCAGTTTAAGGGCAGTTGGAGAGACCCAGTACTTC. Encoded protein: CASSLRAVGETQYF.

This sequence joins TRBV14 and TRBJ2-3; D is uncertain. CDR3 length equals 15 residues. The V end was cut by 0 bases, the J end by 2 bases, with 9 bases between. The V gene's germline CDR1 is SGHDN and CDR2 FVKESK. CDR3 coding DNA: TGTGCCAGCAGCCAAGAGCGGACGACCACAGATACGCAGTATTTT. This codes for CASSQERTTTDTQYF.

This chain joins TRBV28 and TRBJ2-7; 12 bases line up with TRBD1. V lost 8 bases to trimming and J lost 7 bases; unmatched junction nucleotides: 12. The V gene's germline CDR1 is MDHEN and CDR2 SYDVKM. The CDR3 consists of 15 residues. The CDR3 loop reads CASAPRDRGLHEQYF. In DNA form, the CDR3 reads TGTGCCAGCGCTCCTCGGGACAGGGGGCTTCATGAGCAGTACTTC.

V is TRBV28 and J is TRBJ2-1, with 8 bases aligning to TRBD2. Germline V CDR1 and CDR2: MDHEN, SYDVKM. V lost 6 bases, J lost 2 bases, and 6 bases stayed unmatched. This CDR3 has 15 amino acids. For the CDR3, the DNA is TGTGCCAGCAGCCCTCTAGCGGGCCCCTACAATGAGCAGTTCTTC. Translation gives CASSPLAGPYNEQFF.

The chain joins TRBV28 to TRBJ1-2, with 9 bases aligning to TRBD1. Germline CDR1 is MDHEN and CDR2 is SYDVKM. The trim removed 5 bases at V and 8 bases at J, leaving 3 bases unmatched. The CDR3 loop spans 12 amino acids. The CDR3 DNA reads as TGTGCCAGCAGTCTAGGGACAGGGGGCTACACCTTC. As protein: CASSLGTGGYTF.

The V and J genes are TRBV6-5 and TRBJ2-5; D gene uncertain. V shed 2 bases and J shed 4 bases, with 11 bases lying between them. This CDR3 is 14 amino acids long. Germline V gives CDR1 MNHEY, CDR2 SVGAGI. The CDR3 reads CASSYLGRLETQYF. For the CDR3, the DNA is TGTGCCAGCAGTTACCTCGGCAGGCTAGAGACCCAGTACTTC.

The chain recombines TRBV15 with TRBJ2-1; 7 bases are a match to TRBD2. This CDR3 is built from 19 residues. Germline V gene lookup returns CDR1 LNHNV and CDR2 YYDKDF (reference sequence). After removal of 3 bases from V and 5 bases from J, the junction contained 19 bases not matched to a gene. The CDR3 sequence is CATSSTKGVAGGWDNEQFF. DNA for the CDR3: TGTGCCACCAGCAGCACTAAAGGTGTAGCGGGTGGATGGGACAATGAGCAGTTCTTC.

This chain connects TRBV5-1 to TRBJ2-7; D uncertain. This CDR3 is built from 14 residues. Germline lookup yields CDR1 SGHRS and CDR2 YFSETQ. V shed 0 bases and J shed 5 bases, with 12 bases lying between them. The CDR3 DNA reads TGCGCCAGCAGCTTGGAGGCGGCACGGAACGAGCAGTACTTC. Translating gives CASSLEAARNEQYF.

J is TRBJ1-3 and V is TRBV4-2; 7 bases align to TRBD1. Germline V CDR1 and CDR2: LGHNA, YNFKEQ. The CDR3 loop spans 18 amino acids. Germline trimming cut 0 bases from V and 0 bases from J; bases unmatched to any gene: 8. The CDR3 region has the DNA TGTGCCAGCAGCCAAGAAACCGGGACAGCCTCCTCTGGAAACACCATATATTTT. Translated: CASSQETGTASSGNTIYF.

This clone was seen a single time. The CDR3, as DNA: TGTGCCAGCAGCTTGTTGGAGACCCAGTACTTC. Its protein product is CASSLLETQYF. The chain links TRBV5-8 to TRBJ2-5; the D is unclear. Germline V gene sequence: CDR1 SGHTS, CDR2 YDEGEE. The CDR3 spans 11 residues. Between the trimmed V and J ends, which lost 1 base and 5 bases, there was a span of 3 bases.

V gene TRBV6-1 combines with J gene TRBJ2-1; 9 bases fit TRBD1. The germline V gene has CDR1 MNHNS and CDR2 SASEGT. The CDR3 sequence is 15 residues long. With 0 bases clipped from V and 15 bases from J, the junction kept 12 bases outside the gene matches. The CDR3, as DNA: TGTGCCAGCAGTGAAGCCGGGACAGGGCCCCTGAACCGGTTCTTC. Amino acids: CASSEAGTGPLNRFF.